The T cell receptor beta chain under discussion was sequenced for a study of blood T cell repertoires in COVID-19. About the research overall: Nucleic acid was either cDNA or gDNA, and it came from T cells, B-cell-depleted T cells, or PBMCs.

Per germline, CDR1 SGHRS and CDR2 YFSETQ. CDR3 size: 13 residues. V was pared by 3 bases and J by 2 bases, with 6 bases between. Clones were read by immunoSEQ multiplex PCR, and TCRdb kept only the in-frame ones, dropping some. The sample yields roughly 400,000 clones, about nine tenths seen once. This clone was found once. The chain has TRBV5-1 and TRBJ1-3; D is possibly TRBD1 (5 bases). This receptor was obtained from a woman between 40 and 50 years old who had been exposed to COVID-19. The sequenced sample consisted of PBMCs or T cells enriched from blood (not recorded which). The DNA of the CDR3 is TGCGCCAGCAGCTCAGGGCCTGGAAACACCATATATTTT. Amino acid sequence: CASSSGPGNTIYF.